These 18 T cell receptor beta chains were all obtained from the same sample, sequenced in a study of tumor and adjacent non-tumor tissue in lung cancer. The library came from three nested PCR rounds adapted from ARM-PCR protocols. TCRdb redid the calling of the multiplex PCR reads with MiXCR, one entry per CDR3 protein. The data contain around 82,000 distinct CDR3 sequences, roughly 80% of them singletons. The template was RNA from unsorted bulk tissue. More than 3 cm separated this lung sample from the edge of the tumor. The sample comprised distant non-tumor lung tissue. All receptors come from a man in his 60s with non-small cell lung cancer.

The chain recombines TRBV11-1 with TRBJ2-2, with TRBD2 matching 7 bases. Germline lookup yields CDR1 SGHAT and CDR2 FQDESV (reference sequence). V shed 5 bases and J 10 bases; nucleotides not matched to a gene: 13. The CDR3 extends over 15 amino acids. CDR3 nucleotide sequence: TGTGCCAGCAGCCCTTGGGTTAGCGGGTCCGTGGAGCTGTTTTTT. Protein sequence: CASSPWVSGSVELFF.

With regard to this clonotype: Because the CDR3 is missing its conserved closing phenylalanine or tryptophan, this is likely a read error. The chain has TRBV11-2 and TRBJ1-4; D gene ambiguous. The CDR3 is made up of 17 amino acids. V lost 1 base and J 4 bases, leaving 16 bases between the germline ends. Germline CDR1 and CDR2: SGHAT and FQNNGV. The CDR3 DNA follows: TGTGCCAGCAGCTTAGTCCCGCAGCGTAGTTTTAATGAAAAACTGTTTTAT. As protein: CASSLVPQRSFNEKLFY.

With regard to this clonotype: This may stem from a read error, because a much larger clone lies one nucleotide away. This sequence joins TRBV1 and TRBJ1-1. TRBV1 is termed a pseudogene. The CDR3 spans 12 residues. The CDR3 DNA sequence: TGCACCAGCAGCCCGGCGGGAACTGAAGCTTTCTTT. Protein: CTSSPAGTEAFF.

CDR3 in DNA: TGTGCCAGCAGTTACACGTACTCTGGGGCCTCCTACAATGAGCAGTTCTTC. Translation: CASSYTYSGASYNEQFF. The chain carries TRBV6-5 and TRBJ2-1; TRBD1 is a possible D gene (5 bases). The CDR3 spans 17 residues. V was clipped by 2 bases and J by 0 bases, with 14 bases between them. CDR1 MNHEY and CDR2 SVGAGI come from the germline V gene.

In the case of this clonotype: A read error is likely, as this CDR3 ends without the conserved phenylalanine or tryptophan. The chain links TRBV11-3 to TRBJ1-4, with TRBD1 matching over 10 bases. The germline gives CDR1 SGHNT, CDR2 YENEEA. This CDR3 is 17 amino acids long. CDR3 nucleotide sequence: TGTGGCAGCAGCCCATCGGGACAGGGGATCACTAATGAAAAACTGTTTTTG. It is translated as CGSSPSGQGITNEKLFL.

Regarding this clonotype: The conserved closing phenylalanine or tryptophan is absent in this CDR3, likely reflecting a read error. The chain employs TRBV29-1 and TRBJ2-7; TRBD2 matches 14 bases. The CDR3 runs 14 residues. CDR1 and CDR2 from the germline V gene are SQVTM and ANQGSEA. Germline trimming cut 5 bases from V and 1 base from J; bases unmatched to any gene: 1. The CDR3 reads CSVRTSGRSYEQYL. In DNA, the CDR3 is TGCAGCGTTCGGACTAGCGGGAGGTCCTACGAGCAGTACTTG.

This clonotype was counted once. This is likely a read error, given that the CDR3 carries no conserved phenylalanine or tryptophan at its end. The limits of the CDR3 on the DNA are not certain, so only TCRdb's listed CDR3 is given. The rearrangement joins TRBV4-2 to TRBJ2-7; TRBD2, as called in the table, went unchecked against the DNA. Including both end residues, the CDR3 is 16 amino acids long. Per the germline V gene, CDR1 is LGHNA and CDR2 is YNFKEQ. The CDR3: CASSQGDPGLGDEQYL.

In this sample, this clonotype turned up once. At one end, the junction sequence differs from germline, possibly due to a read error. J is TRBJ2-3 and V is TRBV11-2, with TRBD2 matching 8 bases. The germline gives CDR1 SGHAT, CDR2 FQNNGV. The CDR3 is 15 residues long. The CDR3 loop is CASSFHSGGAYTQYF. CDR3 DNA sequence: TGTGCCAGCAGCTTTCACAGCGGGGGAGCATATACGCAATATTTT.

The V and J genes are TRBV2 and TRBJ2-5, with D tentatively TRBD1 or TRBD2 (6 bases each). CDR3 length: 15 amino acids. Trimming removed 7 bases at V and 4 bases at J, with 19 bases between. CDR1 is SNHLY, CDR2 FYNNEI, per germline. The CDR3 region has the DNA TGTGCCAGCATGGGCAGGGGTAGCGGCGGAGAGACCCAGTACTTC. Residues: CASMGRGSGGETQYF.

The chain employs TRBV20-1 and TRBJ2-1; 13 nucleotides agree with TRBD2. The CDR3 runs to 18 residues. Germline trimming cut 8 bases from V and 0 bases from J; bases unmatched to any gene: 13. The germline V gene encodes CDR1 DFQATT and CDR2 SNEGSKA (reference sequence). Here the CDR3 DNA reads TGCAGTTCTCCCCCTCCGGGACTAGCGGGAAGCTCCTACAATGAGCAGTTCTTC. It specifies CSSPPPGLAGSSYNEQFF.

Turning to this clonotype: A read error may be the cause here, since a much bigger clone is one base away. The chain couples TRBV9 to TRBJ2-1; D possibly corresponds to TRBD1 (6 bases). CDR1 and CDR2 from the germline V gene are SGDLS and YYNGEE. This CDR3 has 15 amino acids. The V gene lost 0 bases and the J gene lost 7 bases, with 14 bases spanning the gap. In DNA, the CDR3 is TGTGCCAGCAGCGTAGTTGGGCAGGGGAAGAATGAGCAGTTCTTC. Residues: CASSVVGQGKNEQFF. Based on the CDR3 plus reference TRBV9 and TRBJ2-1, the full variable domain is DSGVTQTPKHLITATGQRVTLRCSPRSGDLSVYWYQQSLDQGLQFLIQYYNGEERAKGNILERFSAQQFPDLHSELNLSSLELGDSALYFCASSVVGQGKNEQFFGPGTRLTVL.

In the case of this clonotype: The CDR3 carries no conserved terminal phenylalanine or tryptophan, so it likely arises from a read error. The chain's CDR3 is CASSSLSGASYEQYL. In DNA form, the CDR3 reads TGTGCCAGTAGTTCCCTTAGCGGGGCTTCCTACGAGCAGTACTTA. This chain joins TRBV28 and TRBJ2-7; 8 bases line up with TRBD2. CDR1 and CDR2 (germline): MDHEN, SYDVKM. The CDR3 covers 15 residues.

In the case of this clonotype: A single base separates this from a much larger clone, so it may be a read error. The chain uses TRBV4-2 and TRBJ2-3; TRBD2 matches at 7 bases. The J segment lost 0 bases and the V segment lost 4 bases, leaving 13 bases of the junction unmatched. This CDR3 spans 18 amino acids. Germline-derived CDR1 and CDR2 are LGHNA and YNFKEQ. Here the CDR3 reads CASSLDTQRGSSTDTQYF. The CDR3 coding sequence is TGTGCCAGCAGCCTAGATACCCAGCGGGGCTCTAGCACAGATACGCAGTATTTT.

For this clonotype: Given the absence of the conserved phenylalanine or tryptophan at the CDR3 end, a read error is likely. V and J are TRBV7-8 and TRBJ2-1; TRBD2 matches at 8 bases. This CDR3 comprises 14 residues. CDR1 is SGHVS, CDR2 FQNEAQ, per germline. The CDR3: CASSLRTSTHEQFL. The DNA of the CDR3 is TGTGCCAGCAGCTTAAGGACTAGCACCCATGAACAGTTCTTA.

Turning to this clonotype: The junction departs from the called germline gene at one end, perhaps through a read error. The DNA for the CDR3 is TGCATTGCTGACTCAGCGGGGGGGCCGTGGAATGAGCAGCCCTTC. Protein: CIADSAGGPWNEQPF. The chain links TRBV20-1 to TRBJ2-1; TRBD2 agrees at 10 bases. There are 15 residues in the CDR3. Per the germline V gene, CDR1 is DFQATT and CDR2 is SNEGSKA (reference sequence).

About this clonotype: One end of the junction fails to match germline, which may point to a read error. The rearrangement joins TRBV11-1 to TRBJ2-2, with 15 bases identical to TRBD2. CDR3 length: 17 residues. Looked up from germline, CDR1 is SGHAT and CDR2 is FQDESV (reference sequence). The CDR3: CASNRTSGGANTGELFF. CDR3 nucleotide sequence: TGTGCCAGCAACCGGACTAGCGGGGGGGCTAACACCGGGGAGCTATTTTTT.

Of note for this clonotype: This may be a read error: a much more frequent sequence differs by one nucleotide. The chain joins TRBV6-2 or TRBV6-3 to TRBJ1-5, with D unclear. The CDR3 consists of 10 residues. Germline assignment: CDR1 MNHEY and CDR2 SVGEGT. The CDR3 reads CASINQPHHF. CDR3 nucleotides: TGTGCCAGTATTAATCAGCCCCATCATTTT.

A word on this clonotype: One end of the junction varies from germline; a read error may be responsible. The CDR3 sequence: CAIGFSTGERETHYF. The CDR3 DNA reads TGTGCCATCGGTTTCTCCACGGGAGAACGAGAGACCCATTACTTC. The chain recombines TRBV7-9 with TRBJ2-5, with a weak D call TRBD2 (6 bases). The CDR3 length is 15 residues. The germline V gene encodes CDR1 SEHNR and CDR2 FQNEAQ (reference sequence).